These 21 T cell receptor beta chains were all obtained from the same sample, sequenced in a study of control samples from healthy donors and cancer patients. Repertoires were generated with immunoSEQ multiplex PCR, while TCRdb's copy carries only in-frame clones and drops some. The profile shows about 130,000 clones, around 93% of them singletons. Specimen: PBMCs. The receptors were gathered from a man aged 45 to 65 with head and neck cancer.

The chain has TRBV7-2 and TRBJ2-7, with D tentatively TRBD1 or TRBD2 (5 bases each). CDR1 SGHTA and CDR2 FQGNSA come from the germline V gene. V shed 6 bases and J shed 0 bases, with 12 bases lying between them. The length of the CDR3 is 14 residues. The DNA of the CDR3 is TGTGCCAGCAGATTCGGGACGGACTCCTACGAGCAGTACTTC. Its protein product is CASRFGTDSYEQYF.

V is TRBV12-3 or TRBV12-4 and J is TRBJ2-7, with TRBD1 as a possible D gene (6 bases). The CDR3 sequence is 13 residues long. V was clipped by 6 bases and J by 1 base, with 10 bases between them. The CDR3: CASRKDRSYEQYF. DNA of the CDR3: TGTGCCAGCAGAAAAGACAGGTCCTACGAGCAGTACTTC.

The chain links TRBV7-2 to TRBJ1-1; D is undetermined. Germline V gives CDR1 SGHTA, CDR2 FQGNSA. The length of the CDR3 is 13 residues. V dropped 1 base and J dropped 5 bases, with 8 bases sitting between them. The DNA for the CDR3 is TGTGCCAGCAGCTTAGGAGTTCGGACTGAAGCTTTCTTT. Translated: CASSLGVRTEAFF.

This sequence joins TRBV4-3 and TRBJ1-1; D might be TRBD1 (6 bases). V gave up 3 bases and J gave up 2 bases, with 13 bases separating them. CDR1 LGHNA and CDR2 YSLEER come from the germline V gene. This CDR3 contains 15 residues. The CDR3 bases are TGCGCCAGCAGCCACCTAATGACAGGTAACACTGAAGCTTTCTTT. As protein: CASSHLMTGNTEAFF.

J is TRBJ2-5 and V is TRBV30; 10 bases fit TRBD2. The CDR3 is made up of 15 amino acids. Germline V gene lookup returns CDR1 GTSNPN and CDR2 SVGIG (reference sequence). With V trimmed by 2 bases and J by 2 bases, 5 bases remained unmatched. The CDR3 sequence: CAWSRGSGGQETQYF. The CDR3 DNA is TGTGCCTGGAGTCGGGGTAGCGGGGGGCAAGAGACCCAGTACTTC.

V usage is TRBV7-7 and J usage is TRBJ2-1; the match to TRBD1 covers 9 bases. CDR1 and CDR2 (germline): SSHAT, FNYEAQ (reference sequence). The CDR3 contains 15 residues. The V and J ends lost 5 bases and 1 base, in that order; junction bases with no gene match: 3. As DNA, the CDR3 is TGTGCCAGCAGCCCACAGGGGGCTTCCTACAATGAGCAGTTCTTC. Translated: CASSPQGASYNEQFF. Full variable domain (missing parts from reference TRBV7-7 and TRBJ2-1): GAGVSQSPRYKVTKRGQDVTLRCDPISSHATLYWYQQALGQGPEFLTYFNYEAQPDKSGLPSDRFSAERPEGSISTLTIQRTEQRDSAMYRCASSPQGASYNEQFFGPGTRLTVL.

The J gene is TRBJ2-3, the V gene TRBV30, with a possible D match to TRBD2 (6 bases). Trimming pared 1 base from V and 2 bases from J, leaving 16 bases between. The CDR3 contains 16 residues. The germline V gene encodes CDR1 GTSNPN and CDR2 SVGIG (reference sequence). In DNA form, the CDR3 reads TGTGCCTGGAGTGGAAACCTGGGGGGAACCACAGATACGCAGTATTTT. This translates into CAWSGNLGGTTDTQYF.

The chain is built from TRBV18 and TRBJ2-2, with 9 bases matching TRBD2. V was pared by 5 bases and J by 4 bases, with 14 bases of the junction left unmatched. The CDR3 extends over 18 amino acids. In germline, CDR1 is KGHSH, CDR2 LQKENI. Here the CDR3 DNA reads TGTGCCAGCTCAACGGTAGCGGGGGCCCTTCTGAGCACCGGGGAGCTGTTTTTT. This codes for CASSTVAGALLSTGELFF.

V usage is TRBV6-5 and J usage is TRBJ2-7; D remains unclear. Germline V gene lookup returns CDR1 MNHEY and CDR2 SVGAGI. Deletions cut 7 bases from V and 4 bases from J, with 14 bases between. This CDR3 has 13 amino acids. The CDR3 DNA sequence: TGTGCCAGCAATCCCAGTGACGGGTACGAGCAGTACTTC. It is translated as CASNPSDGYEQYF.

This chain joins TRBV5-4 and TRBJ1-2, with TRBD1 identical over 8 bases. The CDR3 totals 12 residues. With 3 bases clipped from V and 6 bases from J, the junction kept 1 base outside the gene matches. Per the germline V gene, CDR1 is SGHNT and CDR2 is YYREEE (reference sequence). The CDR3 loop is CASSWGQDGYTF. The DNA for the CDR3 is TGTGCCAGCAGCTGGGGACAGGATGGCTACACCTTC.

The rearrangement joins TRBV9 to TRBJ1-1, with unresolved D. Trimming pared 0 bases from V and 2 bases from J, leaving 5 bases between. Germline V gene sequence: CDR1 SGDLS, CDR2 YYNGEE. The CDR3 extends over 13 amino acids. In nucleotides, the CDR3 is TGTGCCAGCAGCGTAGCTCCTAACACTGAAGCTTTCTTT. Protein product: CASSVAPNTEAFF.

This clone was picked up a small number of times. This chain connects TRBV3-1 (or the pseudogene TRBV3-2) to TRBJ1-5; possible D gene TRBD1, 6 bases. Trimming removed 4 bases at V and 1 base at J, with 11 bases between. Germline-derived CDR1 and CDR2 are LGHDT and YNNKEL (reference sequence). The CDR3 has 15 amino acids. The CDR3 DNA is TGTGCCAGCAGCCTTACAGGGTCAAGCAATCAGCCCCAGCATTTT. This codes for CASSLTGSSNQPQHF.

The rearrangement uses TRBV25-1 and TRBJ1-2; 12 nucleotides align to TRBD1. CDR3 length: 17 amino acids. CDR1 is MGHDK and CDR2 is SYGVNS in the germline V gene. V lost 0 bases to trimming and J lost 7 bases; unmatched junction nucleotides: 9. CDR3 DNA sequence: TGTGCCAGCAGTGAATATGGGGGACAGGGGGCGCGGAGTGGCTACACCTTC. This codes for CASSEYGGQGARSGYTF.

This sequence joins TRBV27 and TRBJ2-3; 7 bases are a match to TRBD2. The CDR3 runs 15 residues. From germline, CDR1 is MNHEY and CDR2 SMNVEV (reference sequence). Unmatched junction bases numbered 9, after V lost 6 bases and J lost 3 bases. CDR3 protein: CASRALAIDTDTQYF. CDR3 coding DNA: TGTGCCAGCAGGGCACTAGCGATCGATACAGATACGCAGTATTTT.

The rearrangement joins TRBV4-1 to TRBJ2-3; D possibly corresponds to TRBD2 (6 bases). CDR3 length: 19 residues. V lost 1 base and J lost 0, with 20 bases in between. Germline V lookup: CDR1 MGHRA, CDR2 YSYEKL. The CDR3 loop reads CASSQAGVRGAPSTDTQYF. CDR3 coding DNA: TGCGCCAGCAGCCAAGCTGGCGTCCGCGGGGCCCCTAGCACAGATACGCAGTATTTT.

This chain joins TRBV2 and TRBJ1-5; 7 positions agree with TRBD1. Germline lookup yields CDR1 SNHLY and CDR2 FYNNEI. V shed 6 bases and J 3 bases; nucleotides not matched to a gene: 5. The CDR3 length is 14 residues. CDR3 loop: CASRRDSTNQPQHF. The CDR3 DNA follows: TGTGCCAGCAGGAGGGACAGCACCAATCAGCCCCAGCATTTT. The full variable domain, completed using reference TRBV2 and TRBJ1-5, is EPEVTQTPSHQVTQMGQEVILRCVPISNHLYFYWYRQILGQKVEFLVSFYNNEISEKSEIFDDQFSVERPDGSNFTLKIRSTKLEDSAMYFCASRRDSTNQPQHFGDGTRLSIL.

V usage is TRBV7-2 and J usage is TRBJ2-7; no definite D call. The germline V and J ends were trimmed by 4 bases and 0 bases, with 7 bases remaining between them. The length of the CDR3 is 13 residues. The germline V gene encodes CDR1 SGHTA and CDR2 FQGNSA. The CDR3 DNA is TGTGCCAGCAGCTCCGCTAGCTCCTACGAGCAGTACTTC. This translates into CASSSASSYEQYF.

V is TRBV5-4 and J is TRBJ1-1, with D possibly TRBD1 on 5 matching bases. Looked up from germline, CDR1 is SGHNT and CDR2 is YYREEE (reference sequence). Trimming removed 3 bases at V and 6 bases at J, with 18 bases between. The CDR3 covers 15 residues. The CDR3 DNA reads as TGTGCCAGCAGCTCCAGGACATCGGGGCTCGCTGAAGCTTTCTTT. Translated, it gives CASSSRTSGLAEAFF.

The J gene is TRBJ2-5, the V gene TRBV21-1; the table's D call, TRBD2, was not checked against the DNA. TRBV21-1 is flagged as a pseudogene. The CDR3 spans 18 residues. The CDR3 loop reads CASSKEAASGGPQETQYF. The CDR3, as DNA: TGTGCCAGCAGCAAAGAGGCGGCTAGCGGGGGCCCCCAAGAGACCCAGTACTTC.

For this clone: It is likely a read error, because the conserved phenylalanine at the end of the CDR3 is missing. It is unclear where the CDR3 begins or ends on the DNA, so no DNA is shown, and the CDR3 is as TCRdb lists it. The chain uses TRBV28 and TRBJ2-7; no DNA check was done on the table's D call, TRBD2. From its first to its last residue, the CDR3 has 13 amino acids. CDR1 MDHEN and CDR2 SYDVKM come from the germline V gene. The CDR3 reads CASSSVGSGGSKL.

The chain recombines TRBV11-3 with TRBJ1-5; D remains ambiguous. The V gene's germline CDR1 is SGHNT and CDR2 YENEEA. CDR3 length: 15 amino acids. Trimming left V 0 bases short and J 4 bases short, with 10 bases between. The CDR3 DNA follows: TGTGCCAGCAGCTTAGACCCGGGCCTAAATCAGCCCCAGCATTTT. Its translation: CASSLDPGLNQPQHF.